This TCR beta chain was found in a study of chemoradiotherapy in HPV16-positive cancers. Points from the study as a whole: Only a couple of HPV16-positive patients supplied the functional HPV-specificity definition.

The germline CDR1 and CDR2 sequences are SGHTA and FQGNSA. CDR3 length: 17 amino acids. Trimming at V came to 5 bases and at J to 0 bases, leaving 8 bases not matched to a gene. Concerning this clone itself: Its antigen is currently unknown.

Repertoires were generated with immunoSEQ multiplex PCR, while TCRdb's copy carries only in-frame clones and drops some. The table has roughly 25,000 clones, roughly 94% seen once; the top ten hold over 2.5%. The clonotype was recovered from a human donor with HPV-associated anogenital cancer. The V and J genes are TRBV7-2 and TRBJ2-7, with 12 positions matching TRBD2. This material was obtained from a patient who underwent chemoradiotherapy. The CDR3 sequence is CASSPRVLAGGSYEQYF. The CDR3 DNA sequence: TGTGCCAGCAGCCCGCGAGTACTAGCGGGAGGCTCCTACGAGCAGTACTTC.